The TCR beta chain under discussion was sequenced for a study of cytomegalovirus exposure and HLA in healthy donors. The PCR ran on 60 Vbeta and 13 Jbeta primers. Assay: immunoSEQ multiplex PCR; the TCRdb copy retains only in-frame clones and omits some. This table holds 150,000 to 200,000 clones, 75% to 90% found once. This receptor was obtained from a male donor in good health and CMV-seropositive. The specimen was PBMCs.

For the CDR3, the DNA is TGTGCCAGCAGCTCGCCAGGAGGGATAGAGACCCAGTACTTC. This translates into CASSSPGGIETQYF. The V and J genes are TRBV7-9 and TRBJ2-5; D might be TRBD2 (6 bases). The germline V and J ends were trimmed by 4 bases and 4 bases, with 13 bases remaining between them. This CDR3 region has 14 residues. CDR1 and CDR2 (germline): SEHNR, FQNEAQ (reference sequence).